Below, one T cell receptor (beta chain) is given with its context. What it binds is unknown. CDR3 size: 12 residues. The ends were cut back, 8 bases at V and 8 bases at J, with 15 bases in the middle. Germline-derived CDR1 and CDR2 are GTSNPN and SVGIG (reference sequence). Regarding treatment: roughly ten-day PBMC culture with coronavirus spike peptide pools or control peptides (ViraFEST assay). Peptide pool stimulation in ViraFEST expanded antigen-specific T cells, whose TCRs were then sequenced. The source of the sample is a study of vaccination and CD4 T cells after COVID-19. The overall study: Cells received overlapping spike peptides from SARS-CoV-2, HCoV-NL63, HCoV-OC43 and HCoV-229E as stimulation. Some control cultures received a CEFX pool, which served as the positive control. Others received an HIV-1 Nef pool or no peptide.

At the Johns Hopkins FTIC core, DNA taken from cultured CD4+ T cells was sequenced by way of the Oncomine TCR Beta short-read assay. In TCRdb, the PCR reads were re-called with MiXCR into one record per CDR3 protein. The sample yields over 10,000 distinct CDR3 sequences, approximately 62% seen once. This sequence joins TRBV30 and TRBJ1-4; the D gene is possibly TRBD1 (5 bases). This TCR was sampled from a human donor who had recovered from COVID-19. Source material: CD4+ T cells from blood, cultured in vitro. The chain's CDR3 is CAGSQGGEKLFF. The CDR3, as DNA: TGTGCCGGGTCGCAGGGTGGGGAAAAACTGTTTTTT.